This TCR beta chain was retrieved from a study of blood T cell repertoires in COVID-19. At the level of the study: The samples span acute and convalescent COVID-19 from the United States, Italy and Spain.

Authors' methods: Scientists estimated how many nucleated cells there were by amplifying reference gene primers. TCRdb's table, derived via immunoSEQ multiplex PCR, lists solely in-frame clones and lacks some. For V, J and clone size, that table is used; D and trimming come from the DNA. Of some 170,000 clones listed, roughly 82% are singletons. The sequencing sample was made of peripheral blood. This clonotype was sampled from a woman in her 70s with acute or convalescent COVID-19.

CDR3 sequence reads: CASSLMEGTDTQYF. The CDR3 coding sequence is TGTGCCAGCAGCCTCATGGAGGGGACAGATACGCAGTATTTT. The chain links TRBV21-1 to TRBJ2-3; TRBD2 is taken as the D call from the table, unchecked against the DNA. TRBV21-1 is labeled a pseudogene. This CDR3 is 14 amino acids long.